This T cell receptor (beta chain) was identified during a study of blood T cell repertoires in COVID-19. The germline CDR1 and CDR2 sequences are SNHLY and FYNNEI. V was cut by 7 bases and J by 5 bases, with 11 bases left in between. This CDR3 comprises 12 residues. Per the authors' pipeline: Nucleated cell counts were estimated from reference gene primer amplification. Only in-frame clones appear in the TCRdb table, and some are missing; sequencing was by immunoSEQ multiplex PCR. The V and J calls and the clone size are those of that table, but D and trimming were determined from the DNA. Counted here are some 460,000 clones, approximately 90% occurring once; the ten biggest clones make up about 4.3%.

The rearrangement uses TRBV2 and TRBJ2-5; D not certain. The TCR comes from a woman under 40 with acute or convalescent COVID-19. Sequences were obtained from peripheral blood. Written as DNA, the CDR3 is TGTGCCAGCACTCGAGATACGGAGACCCAGTACTTC. Its protein product is CASTRDTETQYF. Based on the CDR3 plus reference TRBV2 and TRBJ2-5, the full variable domain is EPEVTQTPSHQVTQMGQEVILRCVPISNHLYFYWYRQILGQKVEFLVSFYNNEISEKSEIFDDQFSVERPDGSNFTLKIRSTKLEDSAMYFCASTRDTETQYFGPGTRLLVL.